The clone carrying this TCR beta chain showed up many times. As to time point: newly diagnosed GD, antithyroid drugs for less than 3 months. Generation of the TCR library employed RNA extracted from PBMCs. Trimming removed 4 bases from V and 0 bases from J; junction bases left unmatched: 3. Germline V CDR1 and CDR2: SNHLY, FYNNEI. This CDR3 is 15 amino acids long. This specimen belongs to a study of regulatory T cells in long-lasting Graves disease. According to the study, TCR beta libraries were built with iRepertoire HTBI primers and CDR3-region Arm-PCR. TCRdb passed the multiplex PCR reads through MiXCR, listing each CDR3 protein once. The sample has about 210,000 distinct CDR3 sequences; roughly 19% are singletons. The sample was also reused in another study, on T cells in Graves' hyperthyroidism and ophthalmopathy. From that second work: Graves' hyperthyroidism without ophthalmopathy progression within 18 months was termed stable.

The receptor comes from a woman aged 25-40 years with Graves disease. The specimen comprised peripheral blood mononuclear cells (PBMCs), sampled at new diagnosis, from a patient treated with antithyroid drugs. This chain links TRBV2 with TRBJ1-3, with 7 bases identical to TRBD1. Written as DNA, the CDR3 is TGTGCCAGCAGTGGAGACAGGGTCTCTGGAAACACCATATATTTT. Its translation: CASSGDRVSGNTIYF.